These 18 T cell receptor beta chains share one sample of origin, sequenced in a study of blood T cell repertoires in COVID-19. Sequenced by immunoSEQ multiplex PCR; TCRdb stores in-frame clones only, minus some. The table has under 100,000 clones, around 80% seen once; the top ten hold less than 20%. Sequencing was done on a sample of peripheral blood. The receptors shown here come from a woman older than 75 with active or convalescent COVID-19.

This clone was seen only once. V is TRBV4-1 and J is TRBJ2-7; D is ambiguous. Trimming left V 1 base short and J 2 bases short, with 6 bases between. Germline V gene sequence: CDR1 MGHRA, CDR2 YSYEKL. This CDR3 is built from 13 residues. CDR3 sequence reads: CASSQGPTYEQYF. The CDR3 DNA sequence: TGCGCCAGCAGCCAAGGCCCTACCTACGAGCAGTACTTC.

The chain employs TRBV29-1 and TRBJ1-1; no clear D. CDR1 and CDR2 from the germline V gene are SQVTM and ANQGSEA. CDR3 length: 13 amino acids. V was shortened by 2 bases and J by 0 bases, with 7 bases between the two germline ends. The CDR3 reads CSVETGMNTEAFF. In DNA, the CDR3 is TGCAGCGTTGAAACGGGTATGAACACTGAAGCTTTCTTT.

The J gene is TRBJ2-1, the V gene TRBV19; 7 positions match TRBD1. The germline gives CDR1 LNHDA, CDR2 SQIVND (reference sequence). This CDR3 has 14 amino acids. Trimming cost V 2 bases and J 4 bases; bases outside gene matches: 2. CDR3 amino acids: CASSIQGEYNEQFF. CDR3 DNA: TGTGCCAGTAGTATACAGGGGGAGTACAATGAGCAGTTCTTC.

CDR3 residues: CASSLDRGLSEAFF. In DNA, the CDR3 is TGTGCCAGCAGCTTAGACAGGGGGCTGAGTGAAGCTTTCTTT. The V call is TRBV7-2, the J call TRBJ1-1, with TRBD1 matching over 9 bases. The CDR3 loop spans 14 amino acids. V was pared by 1 base and J by 7 bases, with 4 bases of the junction left unmatched. Germline CDR1 is SGHTA and CDR2 is FQGNSA. Together with reference TRBV7-2 and TRBJ1-1, the CDR3 gives the full variable domain: GAGVSQSPSNKVTEKGKDVELRCDPISGHTALYWYRQSLGQGLEFLIYFQGNSAPDKSGLPSDRFSAERTGGSVSTLTIQRTQQEDSAVYLCASSLDRGLSEAFFGQGTRLTVV.

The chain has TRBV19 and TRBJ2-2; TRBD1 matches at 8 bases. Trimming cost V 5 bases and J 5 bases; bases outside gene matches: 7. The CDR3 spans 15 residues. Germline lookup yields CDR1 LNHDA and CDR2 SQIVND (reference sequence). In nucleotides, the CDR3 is TGTGCCAGTAGTCTCGGACAGGGTGGAACCGGGGAGCTGTTTTTT. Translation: CASSLGQGGTGELFF.

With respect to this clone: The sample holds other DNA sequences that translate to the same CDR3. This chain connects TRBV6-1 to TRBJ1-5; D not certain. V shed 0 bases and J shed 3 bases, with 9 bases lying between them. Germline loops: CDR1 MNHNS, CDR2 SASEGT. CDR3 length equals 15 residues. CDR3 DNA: TGTGCCAGCAGTGAAGCGAGGGTCGACAATCAGCCCCAGCATTTT. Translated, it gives CASSEARVDNQPQHF.

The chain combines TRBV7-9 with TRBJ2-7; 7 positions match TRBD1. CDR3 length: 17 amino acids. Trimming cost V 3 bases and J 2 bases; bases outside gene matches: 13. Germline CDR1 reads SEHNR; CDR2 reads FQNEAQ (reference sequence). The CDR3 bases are TGTGCCAGCAGCTTCTTGGGCCTAAGGGACAGCGCCTACGAGCAGTACTTC. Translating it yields CASSFLGLRDSAYEQYF.

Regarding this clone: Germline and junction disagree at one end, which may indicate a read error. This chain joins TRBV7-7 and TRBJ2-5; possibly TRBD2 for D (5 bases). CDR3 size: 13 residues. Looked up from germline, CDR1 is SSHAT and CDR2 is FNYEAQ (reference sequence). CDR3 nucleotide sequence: TGTGCTAGCAGCTTAGGACGGGGAGAGACCCAGTACTTC. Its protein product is CASSLGRGETQYF.

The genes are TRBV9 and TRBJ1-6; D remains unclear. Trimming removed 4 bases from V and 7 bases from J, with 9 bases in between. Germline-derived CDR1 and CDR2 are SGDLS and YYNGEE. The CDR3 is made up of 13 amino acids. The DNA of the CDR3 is TGTGCCAGCAGCTACGACGGGAATTCACCCCTCCACTTT. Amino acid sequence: CASSYDGNSPLHF.

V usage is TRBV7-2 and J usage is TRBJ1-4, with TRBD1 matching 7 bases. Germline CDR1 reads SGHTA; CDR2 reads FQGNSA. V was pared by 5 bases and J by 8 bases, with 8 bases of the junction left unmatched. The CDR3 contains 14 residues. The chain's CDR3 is CASSPRQGGEKLFF. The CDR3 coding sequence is TGTGCCAGCAGCCCACGACAGGGTGGCGAAAAACTGTTTTTT. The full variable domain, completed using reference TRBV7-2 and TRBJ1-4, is GAGVSQSPSNKVTEKGKDVELRCDPISGHTALYWYRQSLGQGLEFLIYFQGNSAPDKSGLPSDRFSAERTGGSVSTLTIQRTQQEDSAVYLCASSPRQGGEKLFFGSGTQLSVL.

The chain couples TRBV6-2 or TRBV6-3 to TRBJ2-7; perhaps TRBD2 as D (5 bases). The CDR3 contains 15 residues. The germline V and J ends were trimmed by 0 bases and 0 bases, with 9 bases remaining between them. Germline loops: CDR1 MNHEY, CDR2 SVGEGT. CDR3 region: CASSYSGSSSYEQYF. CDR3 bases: TGTGCCAGCAGTTACTCGGGGAGTAGCTCCTACGAGCAGTACTTC.

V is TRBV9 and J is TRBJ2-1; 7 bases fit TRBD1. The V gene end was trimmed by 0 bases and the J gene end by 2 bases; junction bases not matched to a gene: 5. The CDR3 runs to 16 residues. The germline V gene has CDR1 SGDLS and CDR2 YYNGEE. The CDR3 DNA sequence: TGTGCCAGCAGCGTAGAGGGGACAGCCACCTACAATGAGCAGTTCTTC. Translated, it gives CASSVEGTATYNEQFF.

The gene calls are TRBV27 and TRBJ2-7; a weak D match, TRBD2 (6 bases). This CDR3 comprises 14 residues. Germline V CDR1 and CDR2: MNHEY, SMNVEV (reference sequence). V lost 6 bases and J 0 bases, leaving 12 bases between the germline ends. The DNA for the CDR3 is TGTGCCAGCAGGGCGGGGTACCCCTCCTACGAGCAGTACTTC. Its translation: CASRAGYPSYEQYF.

Here the CDR3 reads CASSPMAPPGEQYF. CDR3 in DNA: TGTGCCAGCTCACCAATGGCTCCCCCGGGAGAGCAGTACTTC. The chain has TRBV18 and TRBJ2-7; a weak D match, TRBD2 (5 bases). The CDR3 covers 14 residues. Germline values: CDR1 KGHSH, CDR2 LQKENI. V lost 2 bases to trimming and J lost 7 bases, with 15 bases between them.

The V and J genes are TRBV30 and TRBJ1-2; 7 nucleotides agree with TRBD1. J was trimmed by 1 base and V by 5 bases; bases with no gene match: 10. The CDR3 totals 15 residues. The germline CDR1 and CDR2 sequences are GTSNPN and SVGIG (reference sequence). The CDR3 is CAWGGARQGNYGYTF. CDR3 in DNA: TGTGCCTGGGGAGGCGCGCGACAGGGTAACTATGGCTACACCTTC.

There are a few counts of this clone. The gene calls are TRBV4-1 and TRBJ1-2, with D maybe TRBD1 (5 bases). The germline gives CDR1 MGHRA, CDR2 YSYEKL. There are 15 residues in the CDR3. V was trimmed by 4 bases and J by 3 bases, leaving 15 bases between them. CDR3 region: CASSRNAGGDYGYTF. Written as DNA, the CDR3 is TGCGCCAGCAGCCGCAACGCGGGGGGGGACTATGGCTACACCTTC.

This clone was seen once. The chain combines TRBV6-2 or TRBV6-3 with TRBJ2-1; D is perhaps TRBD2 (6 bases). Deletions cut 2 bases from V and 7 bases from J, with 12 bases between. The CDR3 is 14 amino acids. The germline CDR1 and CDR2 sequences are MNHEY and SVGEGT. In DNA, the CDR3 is TGTGCCAGCAGTTACGGCGGGGCCGCAAATGAGCAGTTCTTC. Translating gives CASSYGGAANEQFF.

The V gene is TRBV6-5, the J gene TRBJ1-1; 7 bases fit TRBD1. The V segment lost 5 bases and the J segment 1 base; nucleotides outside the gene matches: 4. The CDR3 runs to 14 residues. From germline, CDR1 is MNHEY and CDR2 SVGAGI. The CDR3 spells CASSPGTANTEAFF. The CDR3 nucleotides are TGTGCCAGCAGTCCCGGGACAGCGAACACTGAAGCTTTCTTT.